A single sample is the source of the 30 T cell receptor beta chains below, sequenced in a study of cytomegalovirus exposure and HLA in healthy donors. The PCR used 60 Vbeta and 13 Jbeta primers. Clones were read by immunoSEQ multiplex PCR, and TCRdb kept only the in-frame ones, dropping some. The sample lists 100,000 to 150,000 clones, approximately 81% occurring once. Material: PBMCs. These receptors originate from a man aged 18 to 30 in good health and CMV-seropositive.

The genes are TRBV6-4 and TRBJ2-7, with a possible D match to TRBD2 (6 bases). The germline V and J ends were trimmed by 4 bases and 0 bases, with 13 bases remaining between them. There are 15 residues in the CDR3. The V gene's germline CDR1 is MRHNA and CDR2 SNTAGT. CDR3 sequence reads: CASSALWGDSYEQYF. Written as DNA, the CDR3 is TGTGCCAGCAGTGCCCTTTGGGGGGACTCCTACGAGCAGTACTTC.

The chain couples TRBV6-1 to TRBJ1-4, with TRBD1 identical over 10 bases. This CDR3 spans 14 amino acids. V was clipped by 1 base and J by 7 bases; unmatched bases: 0. CDR1 and CDR2 from the germline V gene are MNHNS and SASEGT. The CDR3 here is CASSEGQGAEKLFF. The CDR3 DNA reads TGTGCCAGCAGTGAAGGACAGGGGGCTGAAAAACTGTTTTTT.

Here the CDR3 DNA reads TGTGCCAGCAGTTACCCGGGAGCACCCCTCCACTTT. Its protein product is CASSYPGAPLHF. This chain uses TRBV6-5 with TRBJ1-6, with no clear D. The germline V and J ends were trimmed by 2 bases and 11 bases, with 7 bases remaining between them. The CDR3 runs to 12 residues. The germline V gene has CDR1 MNHEY and CDR2 SVGAGI.

This clone was recorded a few times. This chain connects TRBV4-1 to TRBJ1-2, with D unclear. The CDR3 length is 13 residues. Deletions cut 3 bases from V and 8 bases from J, with 13 bases between. Germline V gives CDR1 MGHRA, CDR2 YSYEKL. The CDR3 DNA reads as TGCGCCAGCAGCCATCCCGCTATGGAGGGCTACACCTTC. Its protein product is CASSHPAMEGYTF.

The chain is built from TRBV7-9 and TRBJ1-5, with D perhaps matching TRBD1 (5 bases). V gave up 6 bases and J gave up 6 bases, with 12 bases separating them. Germline lookup yields CDR1 SEHNR and CDR2 FQNEAQ (reference sequence). The CDR3 extends over 13 amino acids. The CDR3 reads CASSPQGPQPQHF. In nucleotides, the CDR3 is TGTGCCAGCAGTCCCCAGGGCCCTCAGCCCCAGCATTTT. Together with reference TRBV7-9 and TRBJ1-5, the CDR3 gives the full variable domain: DTGVSQNPRHKITKRGQNVTFRCDPISEHNRLYWYRQTLGQGPEFLTYFQNEAQLEKSRLLSDRFSAERPKGSFSTLEIQRTEQGDSAMYLCASSPQGPQPQHFGDGTRLSIL.

The chain recombines TRBV7-2 with TRBJ2-7, with TRBD2 as a possible D gene (6 bases). This CDR3 region has 16 residues. Trimming pared 0 bases from V and 2 bases from J, leaving 14 bases between. Germline V CDR1 and CDR2: SGHTA, FQGNSA. The CDR3 spells CASSLAVSGAPYEQYF. Here the CDR3 DNA reads TGTGCCAGCAGCTTAGCGGTTAGCGGAGCCCCCTACGAGCAGTACTTC.

The J gene is TRBJ2-7, the V gene TRBV2; 7 nucleotides align to TRBD1. Trimming took 7 bases from V and 4 from J; bases not matched to a gene: 10. From germline, CDR1 is SNHLY and CDR2 FYNNEI. The CDR3 runs to 14 residues. The CDR3 is CASMFEGASYEQYF. In DNA form, the CDR3 reads TGTGCCAGCATGTTTGAGGGGGCGTCGTACGAGCAGTACTTC.

The chain is built from TRBV6-6 and TRBJ1-1; the D is unclear. The CDR3 runs 12 residues. Germline V lookup: CDR1 MNHNY, CDR2 SVGAGI (reference sequence). V was shortened by 6 bases and J by 4 bases, with 9 bases between the two germline ends. DNA of the CDR3: TGTGCCAGCAGGGATGAGCGCACTGAAGCTTTCTTT. Its translation: CASRDERTEAFF.

The V and J genes are TRBV27 and TRBJ2-7, with D perhaps matching TRBD2 (5 bases). Germline V gene lookup returns CDR1 MNHEY and CDR2 SMNVEV (reference sequence). The CDR3 is 13 amino acids. V dropped 5 bases and J dropped 3 bases, with 11 bases sitting between them. For the CDR3, the DNA is TGTGCCAGCAGTCGGGGTCCTTTCTACGAGCAGTACTTC. The encoded protein is CASSRGPFYEQYF.

The chain links TRBV5-1 to TRBJ1-3; the D is unclear. V dropped 1 base and J dropped 3 bases, with 14 bases sitting between them. Germline loops: CDR1 SGHRS, CDR2 YFSETQ. The CDR3 consists of 16 residues. CDR3 sequence reads: CASSLSQDLGGNTIYF. The CDR3 DNA reads TGCGCCAGCAGCTTGTCCCAGGATTTGGGTGGAAACACCATATATTTT.

The chain is built from TRBV5-4 and TRBJ2-5; TRBD2 matches 7 bases. With 0 bases clipped from V and 11 bases from J, the junction kept 16 bases outside the gene matches. The CDR3 is made up of 16 amino acids. Germline lookup yields CDR1 SGHNT and CDR2 YYREEE (reference sequence). The chain's CDR3 is CASSLAWRETPDGQYF. The DNA of the CDR3 is TGTGCCAGCAGCTTGGCGTGGCGGGAGACCCCCGACGGGCAGTACTTC.

This clone occurred once. J is TRBJ2-3 and V is TRBV5-5; tentatively, D is TRBD2 (5 bases). Trimming stripped 2 bases from V and 6 bases from J, with 16 bases between. CDR1 is SGHKS, CDR2 YYEKEE, per germline (reference sequence). The CDR3 loop spans 15 amino acids. CDR3 sequence (DNA): TGTGCCAGCAGCTTCGACTACGACTCCGGGGATACGCAGTATTTT. The encoded protein is CASSFDYDSGDTQYF.

This sequence joins TRBV19 and TRBJ1-4, with TRBD1 matching over 8 bases. The CDR3 has 16 residues. V lost 2 bases and J lost 7; bases outside the gene matches: 9. Germline values: CDR1 LNHDA, CDR2 SQIVND (reference sequence). For the CDR3, the DNA is TGTGCCAGTAGTATATTTGACAGGGGAAGGCTTGAAAAACTGTTTTTT. This sequence encodes CASSIFDRGRLEKLFF.

The gene calls are TRBV5-6 and TRBJ1-2; 11 bases align to TRBD1. V was clipped by 2 bases and J by 8 bases; unmatched bases: 5. This CDR3 has 14 amino acids. Germline loops: CDR1 SGHDT, CDR2 YYEEEE. The CDR3 loop reads CASSFGTGGFGYTF. CDR3 sequence (DNA): TGTGCCAGCAGCTTTGGGACAGGGGGATTCGGCTACACCTTC.

The chain joins TRBV12-5 to TRBJ2-4; 9 positions agree with TRBD1. The germline V gene encodes CDR1 LGHNT and CDR2 FRNRAP. Unmatched junction bases numbered 6, after V lost 5 bases and J lost 7 bases. The CDR3 totals 14 residues. CDR3: CASGMGTGWNIQYF. DNA for the CDR3: TGTGCTAGTGGTATGGGGACAGGGTGGAACATTCAGTACTTC. The variable domain in full, completed from reference TRBV12-5 and TRBJ2-4, reads DARVTQTPRHKVTEMGQEVTMRCQPILGHNTVFWYRQTMMQGLELLAYFRNRAPLDDSGMPKDRFSAEMPDATLATLKIQPSEPRDSAVYFCASGMGTGWNIQYFGAGTRLSVL.

The chain combines TRBV5-1 with TRBJ2-7, with a tentative D call TRBD2 (6 bases). The CDR3 runs 15 residues. Germline V lookup: CDR1 SGHRS, CDR2 YFSETQ. Deletions cut 1 base from V and 2 bases from J, with 13 bases between. CDR3 region: CASSLRRERTYEQYF. CDR3 DNA: TGCGCCAGCAGCTTGAGGAGGGAGCGGACCTACGAGCAGTACTTC.

The chain joins TRBV6-1 to TRBJ2-3; 7 bases agree with TRBD2. From germline, CDR1 is MNHNS and CDR2 SASEGT. V lost 3 bases and J lost 3; bases outside the gene matches: 12. The CDR3 is 17 amino acids. CDR3 protein: CASSDALKSGVTDTQYF. CDR3 nucleotide sequence: TGTGCCAGCAGTGATGCTTTAAAGAGCGGGGTTACAGATACGCAGTATTTT.

The rearrangement links TRBV5-1 to TRBJ2-5, with 9 nucleotides matching TRBD2. The CDR3 covers 15 residues. The V and J ends lost 3 bases and 5 bases, in that order; junction bases with no gene match: 8. CDR1 and CDR2 from the germline V gene are SGHRS and YFSETQ. CDR3 DNA sequence: TGCGCCAGCAGCTCTAGCGGGGCGACCGGGGAGACCCAGTACTTC. This sequence encodes CASSSSGATGETQYF.

V usage is TRBV6-6 and J usage is TRBJ1-2; D is perhaps TRBD1 (5 bases). Germline loops: CDR1 MNHNY, CDR2 SVGAGI (reference sequence). The CDR3 length is 13 residues. Trimming cost V 8 bases and J 6 bases, with 16 bases left between them. The CDR3 nucleotides read TGTGCCAGCGGCCTAAAAGACAGTGATGGCTACACCTTC. It is translated as CASGLKDSDGYTF.

The V call is TRBV11-2, the J call TRBJ2-5; 9 bases match TRBD1. The germline CDR1 and CDR2 sequences are SGHAT and FQNNGV. J was trimmed by 5 bases and V by 4 bases; bases with no gene match: 2. This CDR3 contains 13 residues. DNA of the CDR3: TGTGCCAGCAGCTGGGACAGGGCCGAGACCCAGTACTTC. It codes for CASSWDRAETQYF.

The gene calls are TRBV7-9 and TRBJ2-7, with a weak D call TRBD1 (6 bases). CDR1 is SEHNR and CDR2 is FQNEAQ in the germline V gene (reference sequence). V dropped 1 base and J dropped 3 bases, with 16 bases sitting between them. The CDR3 is 16 residues long. CDR3 amino acids: CASSLGSPQGHYEQYF. The CDR3 nucleotides read TGTGCCAGCAGCTTAGGATCCCCTCAGGGGCACTACGAGCAGTACTTC.

The rearrangement links TRBV6-1 to TRBJ1-1; 7 bases fit TRBD1. V lost 5 bases and J lost 6; bases outside the gene matches: 9. Per germline, CDR1 MNHNS and CDR2 SASEGT. The CDR3 loop spans 14 amino acids. DNA for the CDR3: TGTGCCAGCAGTTTCGATACAGGGGCCGCTGAAGCTTTCTTT. This encodes CASSFDTGAAEAFF.

The chain couples TRBV4-1 to TRBJ1-2; no clear D gene. This CDR3 has 16 residues. Germline CDR1 MGHRA, CDR2 YSYEKL. The germline V and J ends were trimmed by 0 bases and 4 bases, with 15 bases remaining between them. CDR3 amino acids: CASSQDRRAGVYGYTF. Here the CDR3 DNA reads TGCGCCAGCAGCCAAGACCGGCGGGCTGGGGTCTATGGCTACACCTTC.

This clone was found a few times. The chain is built from TRBV5-4 and TRBJ2-6, with D possibly being TRBD1 (6 bases). Germline CDR1 and CDR2: SGHNT and YYREEE (reference sequence). V lost 0 bases to trimming and J lost 2 bases, with 12 bases between them. The CDR3 extends over 17 amino acids. CDR3: CASSLAGRGAGANVLTF. The CDR3 coding sequence is TGTGCCAGCAGCTTGGCTGGCAGGGGTGCTGGGGCCAACGTCCTGACTTTC.

The chain joins TRBV4-1 to TRBJ2-7, with TRBD1 matching over 8 bases. This CDR3 has 16 amino acids. Germline values: CDR1 MGHRA, CDR2 YSYEKL. Trimming cost V 2 bases and J 6 bases; bases outside gene matches: 12. The CDR3 loop reads CASSQLGQGFGGEQYF. The DNA of the CDR3 is TGCGCCAGCAGCCAACTCGGACAGGGCTTTGGCGGCGAGCAGTACTTC.

The V gene is TRBV18, the J gene TRBJ2-5; D is perhaps TRBD2 (6 bases). Germline V lookup: CDR1 KGHSH, CDR2 LQKENI. Deletions cut 2 bases from V and 5 bases from J, with 12 bases between. The CDR3 contains 14 residues. CDR3 amino acids: CASSPGLGRETQYF. Written as DNA, the CDR3 is TGTGCCAGCTCACCAGGACTGGGGAGGGAGACCCAGTACTTC.

V is TRBV27 and J is TRBJ1-4, with no clear D. The CDR3 is 15 residues long. Germline V gives CDR1 MNHEY, CDR2 SMNVEV (reference sequence). V lost 0 bases and J lost 7, with 12 bases in between. CDR3 in amino acids: CASSLSWRVGEKLFF. Here the CDR3 DNA reads TGTGCCAGCAGTTTATCGTGGAGGGTTGGTGAAAAACTGTTTTTT.

The CDR3 bases are TGTGCCAGCAGCCAAGGAGGGTTCATCTACGAGCAGTACTTC. Encoded protein: CASSQGGFIYEQYF. The genes are TRBV14 and TRBJ2-7, with a tentative D call TRBD2 (5 bases). Trimming shortened V by 1 base and J by 3 bases, and 10 bases separated the two germline ends. CDR1 is SGHDN and CDR2 is FVKESK in the germline V gene. The CDR3 is 14 residues long.

The rearrangement uses TRBV4-3 and TRBJ2-2, with D possibly matching TRBD1 (5 bases). Trimming took 0 bases from V and 6 from J, leaving 17 bases between them. Germline V gene sequence: CDR1 LGHNA, CDR2 YSLEER. CDR3 length equals 17 residues. CDR3 sequence (DNA): TGCGCCAGCAGCCAAGAAACAGGAAACGAGGTCGCCGGGGAGCTGTTTTTT. Translation gives CASSQETGNEVAGELFF.

This sequence joins TRBV6-6 and TRBJ2-5; TRBD1 aligns across 10 bases. The CDR3 sequence is 15 residues long. V shed 6 bases and J 2 bases; nucleotides not matched to a gene: 6. The germline CDR1 and CDR2 sequences are MNHNY and SVGAGI (reference sequence). This CDR3 reads CASSPPDRGQETQYF. The CDR3 coding sequence is TGTGCCAGCAGCCCCCCGGACAGGGGGCAAGAGACCCAGTACTTC.